This T cell receptor beta chain was captured by sequencing in a study of cytomegalovirus exposure and HLA in healthy donors. Study findings and constraints: Reported results showed that the classifier diagnosed cytomegalovirus status with high specificity and sensitivity.

This clone appeared once. What it binds is not known. In the PCR, 60 Vbeta and 13 Jbeta primers were used. Source study methods: Approximately 9.9 million of around 85 million unique TCR beta chains were shared, per a later count. Libraries were prepared by immunoSEQ multiplex PCR; TCRdb keeps only in-frame clonotypes and omits some of them. V and J calls and clone size follow that table, whereas D and trimming were derived from the DNA. The table has approximately 190,000 clones, roughly four fifths seen once; the top ten hold less than 0.85%. The receptor was isolated from a woman aged 18-29 years in good health and CMV-seronegative. The sequenced material came from PBMCs.

The CDR3 is CASSPSTGFDTEAFF. The CDR3 nucleotides are TGTGCCAGCTCACCATCGACAGGATTCGACACTGAAGCTTTCTTT. The genes are TRBV18 and TRBJ1-1, with D possibly TRBD1 on 6 matching bases. The CDR3 sequence is 15 residues long. Trimming shortened V by 2 bases and J by 3 bases, and 13 bases separated the two germline ends. Germline-derived CDR1 and CDR2 are KGHSH and LQKENI. Filled out from reference TRBV18 and TRBJ1-1, the complete variable domain reads NAGVMQNPRHLVRRRGQEARLRCSPMKGHSHVYWYRQLPEEGLKFMVYLQKENIIDESGMPKERFSAEFPKEGPSILRIQQVVRGDSAAYFCASSPSTGFDTEAFFGQGTRLTVV.